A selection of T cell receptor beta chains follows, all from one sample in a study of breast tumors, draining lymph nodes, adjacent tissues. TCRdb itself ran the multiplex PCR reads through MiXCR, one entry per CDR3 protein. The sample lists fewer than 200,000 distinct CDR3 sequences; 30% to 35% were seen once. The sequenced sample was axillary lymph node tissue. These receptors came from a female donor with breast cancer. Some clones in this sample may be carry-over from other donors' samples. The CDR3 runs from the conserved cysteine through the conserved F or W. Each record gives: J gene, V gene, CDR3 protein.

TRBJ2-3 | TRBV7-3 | CASSLRQASTDTQYF
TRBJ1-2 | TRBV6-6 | CASRGTLSYGYTF
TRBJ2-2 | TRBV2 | CASKKDTGELFF
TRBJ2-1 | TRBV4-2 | CASSQAGGRDNEQFF
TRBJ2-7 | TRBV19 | CASTPEREGQGEQYF
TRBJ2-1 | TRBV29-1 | CSVDRPAGIF
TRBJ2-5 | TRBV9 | CASSVDHRQETQYF
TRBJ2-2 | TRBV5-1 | CASSGGAGVIGELFF
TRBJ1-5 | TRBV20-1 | CCASSLGTNQPQHF
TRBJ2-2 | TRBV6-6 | CASSSTSGNTGELFF
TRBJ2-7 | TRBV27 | CASSLSAQLGEQYF
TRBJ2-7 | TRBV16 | CASSQSGLGSYEQYF
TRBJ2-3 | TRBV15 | CATSRDRRTDTQYF
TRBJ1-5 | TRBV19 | CASSIASRQHF
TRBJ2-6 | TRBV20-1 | CSARSFQGANVLTF
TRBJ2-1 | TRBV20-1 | CSASELAGRIHEQFF
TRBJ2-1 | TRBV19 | CASSIEGGRRNEQFF
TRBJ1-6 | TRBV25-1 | CASSEKGTPIDDNSPLHF